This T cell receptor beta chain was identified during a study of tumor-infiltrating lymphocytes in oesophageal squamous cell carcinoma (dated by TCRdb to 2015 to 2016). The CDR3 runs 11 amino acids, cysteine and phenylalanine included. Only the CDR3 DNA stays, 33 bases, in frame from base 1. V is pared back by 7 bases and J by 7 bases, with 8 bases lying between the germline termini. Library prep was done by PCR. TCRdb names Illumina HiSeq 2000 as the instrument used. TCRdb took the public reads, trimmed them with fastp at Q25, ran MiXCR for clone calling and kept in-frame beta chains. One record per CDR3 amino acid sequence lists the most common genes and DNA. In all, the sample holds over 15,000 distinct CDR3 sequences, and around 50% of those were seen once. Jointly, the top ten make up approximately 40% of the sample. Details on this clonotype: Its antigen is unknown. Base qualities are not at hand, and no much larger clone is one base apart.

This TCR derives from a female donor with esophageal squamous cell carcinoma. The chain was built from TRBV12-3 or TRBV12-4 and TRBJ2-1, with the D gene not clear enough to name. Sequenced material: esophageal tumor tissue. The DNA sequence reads TGTGCCAGCAAAACGGGTAATGAGCAGTTCTTC. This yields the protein CASKTGNEQFF.